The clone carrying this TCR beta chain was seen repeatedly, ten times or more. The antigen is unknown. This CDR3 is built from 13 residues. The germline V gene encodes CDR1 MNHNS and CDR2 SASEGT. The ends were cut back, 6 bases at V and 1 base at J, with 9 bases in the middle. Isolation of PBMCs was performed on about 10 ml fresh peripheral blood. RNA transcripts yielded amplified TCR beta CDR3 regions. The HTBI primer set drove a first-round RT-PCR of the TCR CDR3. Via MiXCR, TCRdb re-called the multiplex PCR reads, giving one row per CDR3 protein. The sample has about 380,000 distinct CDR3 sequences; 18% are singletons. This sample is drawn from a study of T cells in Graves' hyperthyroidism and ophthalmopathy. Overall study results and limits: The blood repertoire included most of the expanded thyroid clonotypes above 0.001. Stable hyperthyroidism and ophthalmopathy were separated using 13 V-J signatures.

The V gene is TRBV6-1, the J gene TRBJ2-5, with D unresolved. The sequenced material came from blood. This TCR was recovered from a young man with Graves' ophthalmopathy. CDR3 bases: TGTGCCAGCAGCCCCCATTCCCAAGAGACCCAGTACTTC. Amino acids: CASSPHSQETQYF.